The clone carrying this TCR beta chain was recorded many times. Antigen: not known. TCRdb passed the 5' RACE reads through MiXCR, listing each CDR3 protein once. The sample contains approximately 53,000 distinct CDR3 sequences, 10% of which appear only once. The sample belongs to a study of neurological immune-mediated disorders. This sample's time point: longitudinal time-point 1 (baseline). The starting material, 2 million PBMCs stored at -80 C, gave rise to the unsorted libraries. Trimming cost V 3 bases and J 4 bases, with 22 bases left between them. This CDR3 spans 17 amino acids. CDR1 is SGHRS and CDR2 is YFSETQ in the germline V gene. Whole-study results and caveats: Expanded clones shared no identical CDR3 amino acid sequences across subjects, which suggested private TCR-beta repertoires in all groups. While HTLV-1-associated myelopathy showed the greatest TCR clonal expansion, multiple sclerosis showed the least, falling below healthy controls.

The genes are TRBV5-1 and TRBJ1-1; tentatively, D is TRBD1 (5 bases). Sequencing was carried out using PBMCs. This sequence originates from a woman in her forties in good health. CDR3 residues: CASSSSPAGPGGTEAFF. DNA of the CDR3: TGCGCCAGCAGCTCCTCCCCTGCGGGGCCCGGGGGCACTGAAGCTTTCTTT.